These T cell receptor beta chains were read from a single sample in a study of blood T cell repertoires in COVID-19. Clones were sequenced by immunoSEQ multiplex PCR, and TCRdb holds only the in-frame ones, with some missing. The repertoire holds tens of thousands of clones, with about 90% as singletons. The material sequenced was peripheral blood. These receptors originate from a middle-aged man with active COVID-19. The CDR3 runs from the conserved cysteine through the conserved F or W. Each record gives: J gene, V gene, D gene, clone size, CDR3 DNA, CDR3 protein. A D gene is named only where the DNA matches it firmly. Size is omitted from some rows. Given values are once, few, many or a class for expanded clones.

j_call: TRBJ2-1; v_call: TRBV19; d_call: .; clone_size: .; cdr3_nt: TGTGCCAGTAGTCGGGGTGGAGATAACAATGAGCAGTTCTTC; cdr3_aa: CASSRGGDNNEQFF
j_call: TRBJ1-1; v_call: TRBV2; d_call: .; clone_size: .; cdr3_nt: TGTGCCAGCAGTTTAACAGGGAGAAACACTGAAGCTTTCTTT; cdr3_aa: CASSLTGRNTEAFF
j_call: TRBJ1-2; v_call: TRBV2; d_call: .; clone_size: .; cdr3_nt: TGTGCCAGCAGGACCTTGCGGGGAGGCTATGGCTACACCTTC; cdr3_aa: CASRTLRGGYGYTF
j_call: TRBJ2-1; v_call: TRBV11-2; d_call: .; clone_size: .; cdr3_nt: TGTGCCAGCAGCTTATCGAAAGAGGCGGGATACAACGGTGAGCAGTTCTTC; cdr3_aa: CASSLSKEAGYNGEQFF
j_call: TRBJ2-3; v_call: TRBV7-9; d_call: .; clone_size: .; cdr3_nt: TGTGCCAGCAGCTTATCCGGTAGCTACACAGATACGCAGTATTTT; cdr3_aa: CASSLSGSYTDTQYF
j_call: TRBJ2-1; v_call: TRBV29-1; d_call: .; clone_size: once; cdr3_nt: TGCAGCGTTGAAAGGCGGGACAGATCCTACAATGAGCAGTTCTTC; cdr3_aa: CSVERRDRSYNEQFF
j_call: TRBJ1-6; v_call: TRBV7-2; d_call: .; clone_size: .; cdr3_nt: TGTGCCAGCACCTTAAGACAGGCCGGCTATTCACCCCTCCACTTT; cdr3_aa: CASTLRQAGYSPLHF
j_call: TRBJ2-5; v_call: TRBV9; d_call: TRBD1; clone_size: .; cdr3_nt: TGTGCCAGCAGCGTGGGCGGGCAGGGGGCCAGAGAGACCCAGTACTTC; cdr3_aa: CASSVGGQGARETQYF
j_call: TRBJ2-1; v_call: TRBV7-3; d_call: TRBD2; clone_size: .; cdr3_nt: TGTGCCAGCAGCTTTGCTAGCGGGGCCTACAATGAGCAGTTCTTC; cdr3_aa: CASSFASGAYNEQFF
j_call: TRBJ2-7; v_call: TRBV28; d_call: .; clone_size: .; cdr3_nt: TGTGCCAGCCGGGCCTGGGCGGGCTACGAGCAGTACTTC; cdr3_aa: CASRAWAGYEQYF
j_call: TRBJ2-3; v_call: TRBV5-1; d_call: TRBD2; clone_size: .; cdr3_nt: TGCGCCAGCAGCTTGGGGGGACTAGCGGGAGGGATCACAGATACGCAGTATTTT; cdr3_aa: CASSLGGLAGGITDTQYF
j_call: TRBJ2-3; v_call: TRBV11-3; d_call: TRBD2; clone_size: .; cdr3_nt: TGTGCCAGCAGTCCCCAGGGAGGGGTCACAGATACGCAGTATTTT; cdr3_aa: CASSPQGGVTDTQYF
j_call: TRBJ2-2; v_call: TRBV7-3; d_call: TRBD1; clone_size: .; cdr3_nt: TGTGCCAGCAGCTTCCGCAGGGGGCTCACCGGGGAGCTGTTTTTT; cdr3_aa: CASSFRRGLTGELFF
j_call: TRBJ1-1; v_call: TRBV7-9; d_call: .; clone_size: .; cdr3_nt: TGTGCCAGCAGCCTGTCGGGGAACACTGAAGCTTTCTTT; cdr3_aa: CASSLSGNTEAFF
j_call: TRBJ1-1; v_call: TRBV10-2; d_call: .; clone_size: .; cdr3_nt: TGCGCCAGCAGTTCTACAGGGATCACTGAAGCTTTCTTT; cdr3_aa: CASSSTGITEAFF
j_call: TRBJ2-1; v_call: TRBV19; d_call: .; clone_size: .; cdr3_nt: TGTGCCAGTAGTGTCTTTGGGGGGAGCTCCTACAATGAGCAGTTCTTC; cdr3_aa: CASSVFGGSSYNEQFF
j_call: TRBJ2-2; v_call: TRBV29-1; d_call: TRBD2; clone_size: once; cdr3_nt: TGCAGCGCAGGGACTAGCGGCACCGGGGAGCTGTTTTTT; cdr3_aa: CSAGTSGTGELFF
j_call: TRBJ1-2; v_call: TRBV30; d_call: .; clone_size: .; cdr3_nt: TGTGCCTGGAGTGCCCGATGGGCGTCCGGCAATGGCTACACCTTC; cdr3_aa: CAWSARWASGNGYTF
j_call: TRBJ1-1; v_call: TRBV9; d_call: .; clone_size: once; cdr3_nt: TGTGCCAGCAGCGTAGCAGTAAACACTGAAGCTTTCTTT; cdr3_aa: CASSVAVNTEAFF
j_call: TRBJ1-1; v_call: TRBV6-5; d_call: TRBD1; clone_size: .; cdr3_nt: TGTGCCAGCAGCCCACAGGGGATTAACACTGAAGCTTTCTTT; cdr3_aa: CASSPQGINTEAFF
j_call: TRBJ1-2; v_call: TRBV5-1; d_call: .; clone_size: .; cdr3_nt: TGCGCCAGCACCCAACAGGGTGAGAACTATGGCTACACCTTC; cdr3_aa: CASTQQGENYGYTF
j_call: TRBJ2-2; v_call: TRBV5-5; d_call: .; clone_size: .; cdr3_nt: TGTGCCAGCAGCCCGACAGTCACCGGGGAGCTGTTTTTT; cdr3_aa: CASSPTVTGELFF
j_call: TRBJ1-4; v_call: TRBV28; d_call: TRBD1; clone_size: .; cdr3_nt: TGTGCCAGCCTAGCAGGACAGGGGCAGGGTGAAAAACTGTTTTTT; cdr3_aa: CASLAGQGQGEKLFF
j_call: TRBJ1-2; v_call: TRBV15; d_call: .; clone_size: .; cdr3_nt: TGTGCCACCAGCCCAGACAGTAACTATGGCTACACCTTC; cdr3_aa: CATSPDSNYGYTF
j_call: TRBJ2-2; v_call: TRBV12-3/TRBV12-4; d_call: TRBD1; clone_size: .; cdr3_nt: TGTGCCAGCAGGCTACAGGGGGTCGGGGAGCTGTTTTTT; cdr3_aa: CASRLQGVGELFF
j_call: TRBJ1-5; v_call: TRBV6-5; d_call: .; clone_size: once; cdr3_nt: TGTGCCAGCAGTTTCACAGGGCAGGGTCAGCCCCAGCATTTT; cdr3_aa: CASSFTGQGQPQHF